This T cell receptor beta chain was identified in a study of T cells in Graves' hyperthyroidism and ophthalmopathy. Overall study findings and caveats: Blood samples included most of the expanded thyroid clonotypes exceeding 0.001.

RNA transcripts served as the template for amplifying TCR beta CDR3 regions. HTBI primers were the set used in a first-round RT-PCR of the TCR CDR3. MiXCR, run by TCRdb on the multiplex PCR reads, gives a single entry per CDR3 protein. The data contain hundreds of thousands of distinct CDR3 sequences, about 45% of them singletons. The patients, who ranged from 18 to 65 in age, presented with newly diagnosed hyperthyroidism lasting under 2 months. This clonotype was detected many times. Its antigen is currently unknown. Trimming removed 5 bases from V and 5 bases from J, with 15 bases in between. The CDR3 spans 14 residues. The germline V gene has CDR1 SEHNR and CDR2 FQNEAQ (reference sequence).

The receptor was derived from a woman aged 18-35 years with Graves' hyperthyroidism. Input material: peripheral blood or thyroid tissue (not recorded which). The chain combines TRBV7-9 with TRBJ2-5; D is ambiguous. Written as DNA, the CDR3 is TGTGCCAGCAGCCAAGTGGATCCCGAGGAGACCCAGTACTTC. Protein sequence: CASSQVDPEETQYF.